The 9 T cell receptor beta chains below come from one sample, sequenced in a study of blood T cell repertoires in COVID-19. Some clones are missing from TCRdb's copy, which holds only in-frame ones; the method was immunoSEQ multiplex PCR. The sample has 90,000 to 130,000 clones; approximately 80% are singletons. What was sequenced was peripheral blood. Receptor source: a woman in her 70s with acute or convalescent COVID-19.

This clone occurred once. This chain joins TRBV11-3 and TRBJ1-3; D possibly corresponds to TRBD1 (6 bases). The V and J ends lost 4 bases and 0 bases respectively, with 10 bases between them. CDR1 and CDR2 from the germline V gene are SGHNT and YENEEA. CDR3 length: 15 residues. CDR3 residues: CASSSRGHSGNTIYF. In DNA, the CDR3 is TGTGCCAGCAGCTCCAGGGGTCACTCTGGAAACACCATATATTTT. Full variable domain (outside the CDR3, taken from reference TRBV11-3 and TRBJ1-3): EAGVVQSPRYKIIEKKQPVAFWCNPISGHNTLYWYLQNLGQGPELLIRYENEEAVDDSQLPKDRFSAERLKGVDSTLKIQPAELGDSAVYLCASSSRGHSGNTIYFGEGSWLTVV.

This chain uses TRBV9 with TRBJ2-1, with 8 bases identical to TRBD1. From germline, CDR1 is SGDLS and CDR2 YYNGEE. This CDR3 spans 15 amino acids. Trimming cost V 0 bases and J 3 bases; bases outside gene matches: 2. CDR3 bases: TGTGCCAGCAGCGTAGCTGGACAGGGCTACAATGAGCAGTTCTTC. It codes for CASSVAGQGYNEQFF.

The gene calls are TRBV1 and TRBJ2-7; the table's D call of TRBD2 was not tested on the DNA. TRBV1 is termed a pseudogene. The CDR3 is 16 residues long. The CDR3, as DNA: TGCACCAGCAGCCAAGATCTTCGGCTAGCGGGGTACGAGCAGTACTTC. It is translated as CTSSQDLRLAGYEQYF.

The chain carries TRBV19 and TRBJ2-3; TRBD1 aligns across 7 bases. Germline V gene lookup returns CDR1 LNHDA and CDR2 SQIVND (reference sequence). This CDR3 is 16 amino acids long. The V segment lost 5 bases and the J segment 2 bases; nucleotides outside the gene matches: 10. The CDR3 DNA reads as TGTGCCAGTAGTGCGGAGACAGGGCGGAACACAGATACGCAGTATTTT. This sequence encodes CASSAETGRNTDTQYF.

CDR3 amino acids: CAIHPVGRSPLHF. DNA for the CDR3: TGTGCCATTCATCCGGTGGGCCGATCACCCCTCCACTTT. The rearrangement uses TRBV6-6 and TRBJ1-6; D is undetermined. The CDR3 covers 13 residues. The V gene's germline CDR1 is MNHNY and CDR2 SVGAGI (reference sequence). V was pared by 10 bases and J by 10 bases, with 17 bases between.

The chain combines TRBV6-6 with TRBJ1-5; D gene unclear. Trimming removed 6 bases at V and 3 bases at J, with 6 bases between. Germline CDR1 is MNHNY and CDR2 is SVGAGI (reference sequence). CDR3 length: 12 amino acids. CDR3 residues: CASRSINQPQHF. DNA of the CDR3: TGTGCCAGCAGGTCTATCAATCAGCCCCAGCATTTT.

The chain uses TRBV7-2 and TRBJ2-1; 8 nucleotides agree with TRBD2. Trimming cost V 4 bases and J 10 bases; bases outside gene matches: 9. Germline loops: CDR1 SGHTA, CDR2 FQGNSA. The CDR3 covers 14 residues. CDR3 in DNA: TGTGCCAGCAGCTCCGGGGGGGCAATCGGGGAGCAGTTCTTC. Translation gives CASSSGGAIGEQFF.

The chain is built from TRBV3-1 (or the pseudogene TRBV3-2) and TRBJ2-7; TRBD1 matches 8 bases. There are 16 residues in the CDR3. CDR1 is LGHDT, CDR2 YNNKEL, per germline (reference sequence). V shed 4 bases, J shed 3 bases, and the junction held 11 bases outside the gene matches. The chain's CDR3 is CASSPPPGTGVYEQYF. DNA of the CDR3: TGTGCCAGCAGCCCTCCCCCCGGGACAGGTGTCTACGAGCAGTACTTC.

The rearrangement uses TRBV28 and TRBJ2-3; 11 nucleotides match TRBD2. J lost 14 bases, V lost 7 bases, and 8 bases had no gene match. This CDR3 is 12 amino acids long. CDR1 and CDR2 (germline): MDHEN, SYDVKM. The CDR3 DNA is TGTGCCAGCACCTTGACTAGCGGGGTTACGTATTTT. Protein: CASTLTSGVTYF. The full variable domain, its missing parts supplied by reference TRBV28 and TRBJ2-3, is DVKVTQSSRYLVKRTGEKVFLECVQDMDHENMFWYRQDPGLGLRLIYFSYDVKMKEKGDIPEGYSVSREKKERFSLILESASTNQTSMYLCASTLTSGVTYFGPGTRLTVL.